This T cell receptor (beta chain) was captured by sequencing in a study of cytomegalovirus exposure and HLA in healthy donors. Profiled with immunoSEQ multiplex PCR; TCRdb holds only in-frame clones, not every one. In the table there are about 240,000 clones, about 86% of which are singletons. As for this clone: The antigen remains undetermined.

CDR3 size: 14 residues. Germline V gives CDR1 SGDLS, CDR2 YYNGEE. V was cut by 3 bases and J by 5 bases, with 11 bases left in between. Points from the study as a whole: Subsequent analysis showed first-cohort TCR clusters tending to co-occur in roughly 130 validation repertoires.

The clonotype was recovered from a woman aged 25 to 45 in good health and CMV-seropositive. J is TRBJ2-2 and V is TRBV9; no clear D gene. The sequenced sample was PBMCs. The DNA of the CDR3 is TGTGCCAGCAGCGCATTAGGAGCGACCGGGGAGCTGTTTTTT. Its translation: CASSALGATGELFF. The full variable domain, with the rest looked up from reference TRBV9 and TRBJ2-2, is DSGVTQTPKHLITATGQRVTLRCSPRSGDLSVYWYQQSLDQGLQFLIQYYNGEERAKGNILERFSAQQFPDLHSELNLSSLELGDSALYFCASSALGATGELFFGEGSRLTVL.